A selection of T cell receptor beta chains follows, all from one sample in a study of shared clonotypes between healthy human individuals. The table came from immunoSEQ multiplex PCR; TCRdb's copy has only in-frame clones and leaves some out. Here the sample spans 2.3 million or so clones, over 85% being singletons. Material for sequencing was naive CD4+ T cells from PBMCs. The source is a man younger than 30 in good health. Some clones in this sample may be carry-over from other donors' samples. The CDR3 runs from the conserved cysteine through the conserved F or W. The D gene is left open where the match is weak. Only some rows state a clone size, as once, few, many or a class for expanded clones.

j_call cdr3_length v_call clone_size d_call cdr3_nt cdr3_aa
TRBJ2-2 17 TRBV9 . . TGTGCCAGCAGCTTGACCGGGACGTTCGCGAACACCGGGGAGCTGTTTTTT CASSLTGTFANTGELFF
TRBJ2-7 15 TRBV5-1 . . TGCGCCAGCAGCTTGAATACAGGTGGTTCCTACGAGCAGTACTTC CASSLNTGGSYEQYF
TRBJ2-7 14 TRBV6-5 . TRBD2 TGTGCCAGTGCTGGACTAGCGAGGACCTACGAGCAGTACTTC CASAGLARTYEQYF
TRBJ1-4 14 TRBV6-1 . . TGTGCCAGCAGGGATGACAGTACCAATGAAAAACTGTTTTTT CASRDDSTNEKLFF
TRBJ2-7 14 TRBV9 . TRBD1 TGTGCCAGCAGCGTAGTCGGGACAGGAGGCGAGCAGTACTTC CASSVVGTGGEQYF
TRBJ2-5 14 TRBV14 . . TGTGCCAGCAGCCGTTGGAGGGCCGCGGAGACCCAGTACTTC CASSRWRAAETQYF
TRBJ2-1 14 TRBV28 . . TGTGCCAGCACCCCGTCAGCAGGGTGGGATGAGCAGTTCTTC CASTPSAGWDEQFF
TRBJ2-1 15 TRBV10-3 . . TGTGCCATCAGTTTCCTGGGAAGCTCCTACAATGAGCAGTTCTTC CAISFLGSSYNEQFF
TRBJ2-5 15 TRBV28 . TRBD1 TGTGCCAGCAGTTTGGGGACAGGGAGGGCGGAGACCCAGTACTTC CASSLGTGRAETQYF
TRBJ2-1 11 TRBV11-1 once . TGTGCCAGCAGCTTACATAGAGAGCAGTTCTTC CASSLHREQFF
TRBJ1-1 12 TRBV5-1 . . TGCGCCAGCAGCCCGAACAGGGACCTAGCTTTCTTT CASSPNRDLAFF
TRBJ2-7 13 TRBV9 . TRBD1 TGTGCCAGCAGCGTAGACAGGGGTAACGAGCAGTACTTC CASSVDRGNEQYF
TRBJ2-1 15 TRBV7-9 . TRBD2 TGTGCCAGCAGCTACGCGGGAGGGCTTTACAATGAGCAGTTCTTC CASSYAGGLYNEQFF
TRBJ2-2 15 TRBV11-3 . TRBD1 TGTGCCAGCAGCCTAGGACAGGGAAGCACCGGGGAGCTGTTTTTT CASSLGQGSTGELFF
TRBJ1-1 13 TRBV7-3 . . TGTGCCAGCAGCGCGGACAGGAACACTGAAGCTTTCTTT CASSADRNTEAFF
TRBJ2-2 14 TRBV5-1 few . TGCGCCAGCAGCTTGGGGCTTTCCACCGGGGAGCTGTTTTTT CASSLGLSTGELFF
TRBJ1-5 14 TRBV14 . . TGTGCCAGCAGCAACACAAGTGTCGGTCAGCCCCAGCATTTT CASSNTSVGQPQHF
TRBJ1-2 13 TRBV7-2 . . TGTGCCAGCAGCTTACAGGTGAACTATGGCTACACCTTC CASSLQVNYGYTF
TRBJ1-1 16 TRBV18 . . TGTGCCAGCTCACCGTTGATAACCCCCATGAACACTGAAGCTTTCTTT CASSPLITPMNTEAFF
TRBJ1-1 13 TRBV5-1 few . TGCGCCAGCAGCTTGGGGATGAACACTGAAGCTTTCTTT CASSLGMNTEAFF
TRBJ2-2 15 TRBV29-1 . TRBD1 TGCAGCGTTGTTTTCGGACAGGGGGCCACCGGGGAGCTGTTTTTT CSVVFGQGATGELFF
TRBJ1-5 14 TRBV7-9 . . TGTGCCAGCACCGTGGGACTCCTCGATCAGCCCCAGCATTTT CASTVGLLDQPQHF
TRBJ2-7 14 TRBV9 . TRBD2 TGTGCCAGCAGCTTCCTAGCGGGAATGGCCGAGCAGTACTTC CASSFLAGMAEQYF
TRBJ1-1 16 TRBV18 . . TGTGCCAGCTCACGAGAACCGGGACGGCGGGGGGCTGAAGCTTTCTTT CASSREPGRRGAEAFF
TRBJ2-7 15 TRBV5-1 . TRBD1 TGCGCCAGCAGCCAGGGAGGACAGGGTGCCTACGAGCAGTACTTC CASSQGGQGAYEQYF
TRBJ2-3 15 TRBV5-1 . TRBD2 TGCGCCAGCAGCGAGGGACTAGCGGGAGCAGATACGCAGTATTTT CASSEGLAGADTQYF
TRBJ2-5 11 TRBV20-1 . . TGCAGTGCTAGTTCCGGTGAGACCCAGTACTTC CSASSGETQYF
TRBJ2-7 16 TRBV5-1 . TRBD1 TGCGCCAGCAGCTCAGGGACAGGGCTACCCTCCTACGAGCAGTACTTC CASSSGTGLPSYEQYF
TRBJ2-4 17 TRBV18 once TRBD1 TGTGCCAGCTCACGGTGGGAACAGGGGATTGGAGGTGACATTCAGTACTTC CASSRWEQGIGGDIQYF
TRBJ1-4 15 TRBV2 . TRBD1 TGTGCCAGCAGAGCTAGGACAGGGGGGAATGAAAAACTGTTTTTT CASRARTGGNEKLFF
TRBJ2-5 16 TRBV6-5 . TRBD1 TGTGCCAGCAGTTCCCCTATATCCAGGGGGCCAGAGACCCAGTACTTC CASSSPISRGPETQYF
TRBJ2-3 12 TRBV11-2 . . TGTGCCAGCAGCTTATCTTTAGATACGCAGTATTTT CASSLSLDTQYF
TRBJ1-2 17 TRBV28 . . TGTGCCAGCAGAACTGGCAGTGTGAGTACCCGGGAGTATGGCTACACCTTC CASRTGSVSTREYGYTF
TRBJ2-5 18 TRBV23-1 . TRBD2 TGCGCCAGCAGCCAGGGGCGTGTACTAGCGGGAGGAAAAGAGACCCAGTACTTC CASSQGRVLAGGKETQYF
TRBJ2-1 17 TRBV11-2 . TRBD2 TGTGCCAGCAGCGAATTTAGCGGGAGGGCCTCCTACAATGAGCAGTTCTTC CASSEFSGRASYNEQFF
TRBJ1-2 13 TRBV7-2 . . TGTGCCAGCAGCTTAGGCAGGGCTACGGGCTACACCTTC CASSLGRATGYTF
TRBJ1-4 14 TRBV28 once . TGTGCCAGCACCACTGGGGGGGGAGAAGAAAAACTGTTTTTT CASTTGGGEEKLFF
TRBJ2-2 12 TRBV12-5 . . TGTGCTAGTGGTTTGGACACCGGGGAGCTGTTTTTT CASGLDTGELFF
TRBJ2-2 15 TRBV4-2 . TRBD2 TGTGCCAGCAGCCTTAGACTAGCGTCCACCGGGGAGCTGTTTTTT CASSLRLASTGELFF
TRBJ2-1 15 TRBV7-3 . . TGTGCCAGCAGCCCCCTCGCGGGGGCTAAAGGTGAGCAGTTCTTC CASSPLAGAKGEQFF